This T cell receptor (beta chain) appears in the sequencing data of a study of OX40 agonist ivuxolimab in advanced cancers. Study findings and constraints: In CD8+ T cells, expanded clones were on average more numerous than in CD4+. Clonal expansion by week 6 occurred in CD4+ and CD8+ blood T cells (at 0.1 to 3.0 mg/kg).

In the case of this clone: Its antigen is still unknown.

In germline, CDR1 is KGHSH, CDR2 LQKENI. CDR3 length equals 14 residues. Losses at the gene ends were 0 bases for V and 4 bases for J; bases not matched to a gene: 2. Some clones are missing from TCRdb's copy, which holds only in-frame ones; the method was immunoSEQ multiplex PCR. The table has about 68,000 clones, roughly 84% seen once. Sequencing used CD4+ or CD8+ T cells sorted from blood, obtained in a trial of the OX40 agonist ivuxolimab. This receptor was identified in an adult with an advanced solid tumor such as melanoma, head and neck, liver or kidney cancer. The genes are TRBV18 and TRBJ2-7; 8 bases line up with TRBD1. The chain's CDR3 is CASSPPQGAYEQYF. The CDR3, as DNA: TGTGCCAGCTCACCACCCCAGGGGGCTTACGAGCAGTACTTC.